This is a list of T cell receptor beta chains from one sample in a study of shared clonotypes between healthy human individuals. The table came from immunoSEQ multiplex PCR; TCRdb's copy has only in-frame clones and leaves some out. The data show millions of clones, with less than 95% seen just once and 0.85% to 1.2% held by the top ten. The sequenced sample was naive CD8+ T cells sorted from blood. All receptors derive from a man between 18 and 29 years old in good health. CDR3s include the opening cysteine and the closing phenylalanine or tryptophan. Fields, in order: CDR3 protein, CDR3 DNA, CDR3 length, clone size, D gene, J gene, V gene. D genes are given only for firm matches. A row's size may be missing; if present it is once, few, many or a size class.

cdr3_aa: CASSPFGGETQYF; cdr3_nt: TGTGCCAGCAGCCCCTTCGGCGGAGAGACCCAGTACTTC; cdr3_length: 13; clone_size: NA; d_call: NA; j_call: TRBJ2-5; v_call: TRBV7-8
cdr3_aa: CASSLSNLGEKLFF; cdr3_nt: TGTGCCAGCAGTTTATCCAACCTCGGGGAAAAACTGTTTTTT; cdr3_length: 14; clone_size: NA; d_call: NA; j_call: TRBJ1-4; v_call: TRBV27
cdr3_aa: CAASQSTNYGYTF; cdr3_nt: TGTGCCGCCTCACAGAGTACTAACTATGGCTACACCTTC; cdr3_length: 13; clone_size: NA; d_call: NA; j_call: TRBJ1-2; v_call: TRBV19
cdr3_aa: CASSSGGTNTEAFF; cdr3_nt: TGTGCCAGCAGCTCAGGGGGGACTAACACTGAAGCTTTCTTT; cdr3_length: 14; clone_size: once; d_call: TRBD1; j_call: TRBJ1-1; v_call: TRBV11-3
cdr3_aa: CASCSLGALEDTQYF; cdr3_nt: TGTGCCAGCTGCTCATTGGGCGCCCTGGAGGATACGCAGTATTTT; cdr3_length: 15; clone_size: NA; d_call: NA; j_call: TRBJ2-3; v_call: TRBV27
cdr3_aa: CAWKGPVGNQYF; cdr3_nt: TGTGCCTGGAAAGGTCCGGTAGGGAACCAGTACTTC; cdr3_length: 12; clone_size: once; d_call: NA; j_call: TRBJ2-5; v_call: TRBV30
cdr3_aa: CASSLEWPFQDTQYF; cdr3_nt: TGTGCCAGCAGCTTGGAGTGGCCCTTTCAGGATACGCAGTATTTT; cdr3_length: 15; clone_size: NA; d_call: NA; j_call: TRBJ2-3; v_call: TRBV5-6
cdr3_aa: CASSFPSGGVQETQYF; cdr3_nt: TGTGCCAGCAGTTTTCCCAGCGGGGGGGTCCAAGAGACCCAGTACTTC; cdr3_length: 16; clone_size: NA; d_call: TRBD2; j_call: TRBJ2-5; v_call: TRBV28
cdr3_aa: CASRPIDRTNTEAFF; cdr3_nt: TGCGCCAGCAGGCCCATCGACAGGACTAACACTGAAGCTTTCTTT; cdr3_length: 15; clone_size: NA; d_call: NA; j_call: TRBJ1-1; v_call: TRBV23-1
cdr3_aa: CASSYGQGATDTQYF; cdr3_nt: TGTGCCAGCAGCTACGGACAGGGGGCGACAGATACGCAGTATTTT; cdr3_length: 15; clone_size: once; d_call: TRBD1; j_call: TRBJ2-3; v_call: TRBV7-9
cdr3_aa: CASSLGANDGYTF; cdr3_nt: TGTGCCAGCAGTCTCGGGGCCAACGATGGCTACACCTTC; cdr3_length: 13; clone_size: NA; d_call: NA; j_call: TRBJ1-2; v_call: TRBV6-5
cdr3_aa: CASSEGRVYEQYF; cdr3_nt: TGTGCCAGCAGTGAAGGGAGGGTCTACGAGCAGTACTTC; cdr3_length: 13; clone_size: NA; d_call: NA; j_call: TRBJ2-7; v_call: TRBV6-1
cdr3_aa: CASSFGVTYEQYF; cdr3_nt: TGTGCCAGCAGTTTCGGGGTTACCTACGAGCAGTACTTC; cdr3_length: 13; clone_size: NA; d_call: NA; j_call: TRBJ2-7; v_call: TRBV6-5
cdr3_aa: CASSYPVDEQFF; cdr3_nt: TGCGCCAGCTCATACCCGGTGGATGAGCAGTTCTTC; cdr3_length: 12; clone_size: NA; d_call: NA; j_call: TRBJ2-1; v_call: TRBV5-1
cdr3_aa: CASSFRDPRAGEQFF; cdr3_nt: TGTGCCAGCAGCTTCCGGGACCCAAGGGCGGGTGAGCAGTTCTTC; cdr3_length: 15; clone_size: NA; d_call: NA; j_call: TRBJ2-1; v_call: TRBV7-2
cdr3_aa: CASSTPGMSETQYF; cdr3_nt: TGTGCCAGCAGCACCCCAGGGATGTCAGAGACCCAGTACTTC; cdr3_length: 14; clone_size: NA; d_call: NA; j_call: TRBJ2-5; v_call: TRBV7-9
cdr3_aa: CASSYGGDYEQYF; cdr3_nt: TGTGCCAGCAGTTACGGCGGGGACTACGAGCAGTACTTC; cdr3_length: 13; clone_size: NA; d_call: NA; j_call: TRBJ2-7; v_call: TRBV6-5
cdr3_aa: CASSLGQGSYNEQFF; cdr3_nt: TGTGCCAGCAGTTTGGGGCAGGGGTCCTACAATGAGCAGTTCTTC; cdr3_length: 15; clone_size: NA; d_call: NA; j_call: TRBJ2-1; v_call: TRBV27
cdr3_aa: CASSTRTSGFGPTDTQYF; cdr3_nt: TGCGCCAGCAGCACGCGGACTAGCGGGTTTGGGCCCACAGATACGCAGTATTTT; cdr3_length: 18; clone_size: NA; d_call: TRBD2; j_call: TRBJ2-3; v_call: TRBV5-1
cdr3_aa: CASSFWSTGDGTADTQYF; cdr3_nt: TGTGCCAGCAGCTTTTGGTCAACGGGGGACGGGACGGCAGATACGCAGTATTTT; cdr3_length: 18; clone_size: NA; d_call: NA; j_call: TRBJ2-3; v_call: TRBV7-9
cdr3_aa: CASSTGDSIYGYTF; cdr3_nt: TGTGCCAGCAGCACGGGGGACAGTATCTATGGCTACACCTTC; cdr3_length: 14; clone_size: NA; d_call: TRBD1; j_call: TRBJ1-2; v_call: TRBV9
cdr3_aa: CASSGGRGSYNEQFF; cdr3_nt: TGTGCCAGCAGCGGAGGGAGGGGGTCCTACAATGAGCAGTTCTTC; cdr3_length: 15; clone_size: NA; d_call: NA; j_call: TRBJ2-1; v_call: TRBV9
cdr3_aa: CASSKSPGSYTF; cdr3_nt: TGTGCCAGCAGCAAGTCCCCCGGTAGCTACACCTTC; cdr3_length: 12; clone_size: NA; d_call: NA; j_call: TRBJ1-2; v_call: TRBV21-1
cdr3_aa: CASSTIPTGALGGYTDTQYF; cdr3_nt: TGTGCCAGCAGCACCATCCCGACAGGGGCGCTTGGGGGGTACACAGATACGCAGTATTTT; cdr3_length: 20; clone_size: NA; d_call: TRBD1; j_call: TRBJ2-3; v_call: TRBV13
cdr3_aa: CASSVSISAYEQYF; cdr3_nt: TGTGCCAGCAGCGTTTCCATCTCGGCCTACGAGCAGTACTTC; cdr3_length: 14; clone_size: NA; d_call: NA; j_call: TRBJ2-7; v_call: TRBV9
cdr3_aa: CASSLDSPHEQFF; cdr3_nt: TGTGCCAGCAGCTTAGATTCGCCCCATGAGCAGTTCTTC; cdr3_length: 13; clone_size: NA; d_call: NA; j_call: TRBJ2-1; v_call: TRBV11-2
cdr3_aa: CASSVGQNTEAFF; cdr3_nt: TGTGCCAGCAGCGTGGGACAGAACACTGAAGCTTTCTTT; cdr3_length: 13; clone_size: NA; d_call: NA; j_call: TRBJ1-1; v_call: TRBV11-2
cdr3_aa: CASSLAGGSSSYNEQFF; cdr3_nt: TGTGCCAGCAGTTTAGCGGGAGGCTCTTCCTCCTACAATGAGCAGTTCTTC; cdr3_length: 17; clone_size: NA; d_call: TRBD2; j_call: TRBJ2-1; v_call: TRBV27
cdr3_aa: CASSEGQVYSNQPQHF; cdr3_nt: TGTGCCAGCAGTGAGGGACAGGTCTATAGCAATCAGCCCCAGCATTTT; cdr3_length: 16; clone_size: NA; d_call: TRBD1; j_call: TRBJ1-5; v_call: TRBV2
cdr3_aa: CAWSPSVEQYF; cdr3_nt: TGTGCCTGGAGTCCTTCAGTCGAGCAGTACTTC; cdr3_length: 11; clone_size: NA; d_call: NA; j_call: TRBJ2-7; v_call: TRBV30
cdr3_aa: CASSLGTGYTYEQYF; cdr3_nt: TGTGCCAGCAGCCTCGGGACAGGGTATACCTACGAGCAGTACTTC; cdr3_length: 15; clone_size: NA; d_call: TRBD1; j_call: TRBJ2-7; v_call: TRBV14
cdr3_aa: CASSAPSEGVHEQYF; cdr3_nt: TGTGCCAGCAGTGCCCCTTCGGAGGGGGTCCACGAGCAGTACTTC; cdr3_length: 15; clone_size: once; d_call: NA; j_call: TRBJ2-7; v_call: TRBV28
cdr3_aa: CASRSGGNTEAFF; cdr3_nt: TGTGCCAGCAGATCAGGGGGAAACACTGAAGCTTTCTTT; cdr3_length: 13; clone_size: NA; d_call: TRBD1; j_call: TRBJ1-1; v_call: TRBV6-6
cdr3_aa: CASSPPGPSSTDTQYF; cdr3_nt: TGTGCCAGCTCACCACCGGGTCCCTCTAGCACAGATACGCAGTATTTT; cdr3_length: 16; clone_size: NA; d_call: NA; j_call: TRBJ2-3; v_call: TRBV18
cdr3_aa: CASSSLAGGTDTQYF; cdr3_nt: TGTGCCAGCAGTTCACTAGCGGGGGGCACAGATACGCAGTATTTT; cdr3_length: 15; clone_size: NA; d_call: TRBD2; j_call: TRBJ2-3; v_call: TRBV6-6
cdr3_aa: CASSEVTGTVRSDEQYF; cdr3_nt: TGTGCCAGCAGTGAAGTGACCGGGACAGTACGGTCGGACGAGCAGTACTTC; cdr3_length: 17; clone_size: once; d_call: TRBD1; j_call: TRBJ2-7; v_call: TRBV6-1
cdr3_aa: CASSPLGGRAYYEQYF; cdr3_nt: TGCGCCAGCAGCCCCCTTGGCGGCAGGGCTTACTACGAGCAGTACTTC; cdr3_length: 16; clone_size: NA; d_call: NA; j_call: TRBJ2-7; v_call: TRBV4-1
cdr3_aa: CASSLGVATYEQYF; cdr3_nt: TGTGCCAGCAGCTTAGGAGTTGCGACCTACGAGCAGTACTTC; cdr3_length: 14; clone_size: NA; d_call: NA; j_call: TRBJ2-7; v_call: TRBV7-6
cdr3_aa: CASSYSGIGELFF; cdr3_nt: TGTGCCAGCAGTTACTCTGGGATCGGGGAGCTGTTTTTT; cdr3_length: 13; clone_size: NA; d_call: NA; j_call: TRBJ2-2; v_call: TRBV6-5
cdr3_aa: CASSQEIGHGTEAFF; cdr3_nt: TGTGCCAGCAGCCAAGAGATAGGGCATGGCACTGAAGCTTTCTTT; cdr3_length: 15; clone_size: NA; d_call: NA; j_call: TRBJ1-1; v_call: TRBV4-2
cdr3_aa: CASSEADRSQFF; cdr3_nt: TGTGCCAGCAGTGAAGCAGACAGGTCTCAGTTCTTC; cdr3_length: 12; clone_size: NA; d_call: NA; j_call: TRBJ2-1; v_call: TRBV6-1
cdr3_aa: CASSLLGFTHNEQFF; cdr3_nt: TGTGCCAGCAGTTTACTTGGGTTCACCCACAATGAGCAGTTCTTC; cdr3_length: 15; clone_size: NA; d_call: NA; j_call: TRBJ2-1; v_call: TRBV27
cdr3_aa: CASSLSGSLNTEAFF; cdr3_nt: TGTGCCAGCAGTTTGTCAGGGAGCCTGAACACTGAAGCTTTCTTT; cdr3_length: 15; clone_size: NA; d_call: NA; j_call: TRBJ1-1; v_call: TRBV27